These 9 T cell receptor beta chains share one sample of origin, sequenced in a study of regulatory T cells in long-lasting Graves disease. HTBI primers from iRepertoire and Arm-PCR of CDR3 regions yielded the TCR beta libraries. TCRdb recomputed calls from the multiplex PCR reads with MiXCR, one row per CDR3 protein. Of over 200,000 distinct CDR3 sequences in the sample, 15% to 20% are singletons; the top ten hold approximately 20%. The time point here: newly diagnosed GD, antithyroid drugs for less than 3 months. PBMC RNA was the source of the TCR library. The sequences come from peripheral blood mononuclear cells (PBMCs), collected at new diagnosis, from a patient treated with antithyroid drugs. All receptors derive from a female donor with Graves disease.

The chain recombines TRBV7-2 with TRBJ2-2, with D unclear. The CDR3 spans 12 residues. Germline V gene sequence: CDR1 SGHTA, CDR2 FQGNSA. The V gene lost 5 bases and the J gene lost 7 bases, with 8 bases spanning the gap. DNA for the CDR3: TGTGCCAGCAGCCCCAGACTCGGGGAGCTGTTTTTT. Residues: CASSPRLGELFF.

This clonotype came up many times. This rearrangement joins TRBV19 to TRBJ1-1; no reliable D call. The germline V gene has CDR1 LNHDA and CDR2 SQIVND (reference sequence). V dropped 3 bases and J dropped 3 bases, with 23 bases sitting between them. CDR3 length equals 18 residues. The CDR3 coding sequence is TGTGCCAGTAGTATGGCCCCCCCCCGGACCCAGAAGGACACTGAAGCTTTCTTT. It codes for CASSMAPPRTQKDTEAFF.

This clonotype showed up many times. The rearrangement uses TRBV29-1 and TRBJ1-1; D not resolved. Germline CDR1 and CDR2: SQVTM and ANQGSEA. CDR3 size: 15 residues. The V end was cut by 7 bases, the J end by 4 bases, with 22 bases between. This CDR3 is CSAYLVIGGSTEAFF. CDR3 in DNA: TGCAGCGCGTACTTAGTTATCGGTGGGAGCACTGAAGCTTTCTTT.

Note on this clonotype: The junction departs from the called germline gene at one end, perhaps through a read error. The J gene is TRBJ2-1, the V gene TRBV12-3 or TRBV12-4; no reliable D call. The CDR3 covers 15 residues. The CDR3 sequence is CASSAYRSSYNEQLF. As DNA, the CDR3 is TGTGCCAGCAGTGCCTATAGGTCATCCTACAATGAGCAGCTCTTC.

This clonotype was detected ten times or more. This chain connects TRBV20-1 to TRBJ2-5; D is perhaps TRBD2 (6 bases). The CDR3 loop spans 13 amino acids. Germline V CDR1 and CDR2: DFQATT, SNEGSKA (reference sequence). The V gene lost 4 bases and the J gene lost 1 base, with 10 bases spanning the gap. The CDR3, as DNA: TGCAGTGCTACTACCGGGAGCCAAGAGACCCAGTACTTC. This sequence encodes CSATTGSQETQYF.

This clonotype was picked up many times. The CDR3 DNA sequence: TGTGCCAGCAACCCCCGGGACAATTATAATTCACCCCTCCACTTT. Its translation: CASNPRDNYNSPLHF. The V and J genes are TRBV11-3 and TRBJ1-6; D possibly corresponds to TRBD1 (6 bases). Germline assignment: CDR1 SGHNT and CDR2 YENEEA. CDR3 length: 15 residues. Trimming removed 7 bases from V and 4 bases from J, with 14 bases in between.

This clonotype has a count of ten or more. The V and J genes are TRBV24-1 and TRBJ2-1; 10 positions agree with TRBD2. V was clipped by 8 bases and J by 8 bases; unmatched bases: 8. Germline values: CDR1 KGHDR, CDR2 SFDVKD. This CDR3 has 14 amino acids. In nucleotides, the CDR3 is TGTGCCACCACGTCGGCTAGCGGGAGTTATGAGCAGTTCTTC. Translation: CATTSASGSYEQFF.

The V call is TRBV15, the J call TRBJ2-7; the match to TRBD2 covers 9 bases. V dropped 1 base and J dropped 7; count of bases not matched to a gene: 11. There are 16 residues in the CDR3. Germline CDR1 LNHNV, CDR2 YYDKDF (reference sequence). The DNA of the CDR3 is TGTGCCACCAGCAGAGTTAAACTAGCGGGTTTAGGGGAGCAGTACTTC. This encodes CATSRVKLAGLGEQYF.

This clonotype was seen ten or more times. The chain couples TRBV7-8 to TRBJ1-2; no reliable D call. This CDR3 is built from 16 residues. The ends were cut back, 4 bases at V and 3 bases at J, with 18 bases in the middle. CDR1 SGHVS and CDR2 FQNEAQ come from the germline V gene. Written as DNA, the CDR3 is TGTGCCAGCAGCTCCCACCCCGGACGGTCGGACTATGGCTACACCTTC. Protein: CASSSHPGRSDYGYTF. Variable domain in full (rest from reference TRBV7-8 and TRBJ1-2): GAGVSQSPRYKVAKRGQDVALRCDPISGHVSLFWYQQALGQGPEFLTYFQNEAQLDKSGLPSDRFFAERPEGSVSTLKIQRTQQEDSAVYLCASSSHPGRSDYGYTFGSGTRLTVV.